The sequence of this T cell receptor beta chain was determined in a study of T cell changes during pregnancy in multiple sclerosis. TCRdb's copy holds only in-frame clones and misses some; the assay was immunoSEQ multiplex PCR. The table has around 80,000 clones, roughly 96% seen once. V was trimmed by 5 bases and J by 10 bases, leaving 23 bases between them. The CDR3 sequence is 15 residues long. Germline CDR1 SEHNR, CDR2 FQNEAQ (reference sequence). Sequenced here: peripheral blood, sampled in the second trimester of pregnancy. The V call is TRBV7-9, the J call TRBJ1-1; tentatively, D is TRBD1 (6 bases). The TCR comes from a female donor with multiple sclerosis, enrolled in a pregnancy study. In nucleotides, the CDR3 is TGTGCCAGCAGCCCCGGAAGAGGGGGAAGAGCTGTAGCTTTCTTT. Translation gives CASSPGRGGRAVAFF.